This TCR beta chain was documented in a study of response to subunit inactivated influenza vaccine. Study outcomes and limitations: It was the authors' suggestion that each seasonal influenza vaccination recruits few new T cells.

This CDR3 has 14 residues. V was shortened by 1 base and J by 8 bases, with 11 bases between the two germline ends. The V gene's germline CDR1 is LGHNA and CDR2 YSLEER. TCRdb re-called the RT-PCR reads through MiXCR, storing one row per CDR3 protein. The repertoire holds roughly 190,000 distinct CDR3 sequences, with approximately 15% as singletons. About this clonotype: The antigen remains undetermined.

This specimen consisted of CD8+ T cells sorted from PBMCs, obtained 4 to 6 days after vaccination. The V gene is TRBV4-3, the J gene TRBJ2-2; D is unresolved. The source of this sequence is a man between 50 and 59 years old who received an inactivated influenza vaccine. The CDR3 here is CASSQGELAGELFF. In nucleotides, the CDR3 is TGCGCCAGCAGCCAAGGGGAATTGGCGGGGGAGCTGTTTTTT.